This TCR beta chain was sequenced for a study of cytomegalovirus exposure and HLA in healthy donors. In germline, CDR1 is MDHEN, CDR2 SYDVKM. Trimming removed 3 bases from V and 1 base from J; junction bases left unmatched: 10. The CDR3 runs 17 residues. The data were produced by immunoSEQ multiplex PCR, yet TCRdb's version contains in-frame clones alone and is incomplete. Altogether 120,000 or so clones are present, 85% to 90% being singletons, with the ten largest covering 1.5% to 2%. This receptor was identified in a woman aged 18-29 years in good health and CMV-seronegative. The rearrangement links TRBV28 to TRBJ2-3, with 7 bases matching TRBD1. The sequenced material came from PBMCs. Written as DNA, the CDR3 is TGTGCCAGCAGTTTTATCCCGCACGACAGGGGCACAGATACGCAGTATTTT. Amino acids: CASSFIPHDRGTDTQYF.